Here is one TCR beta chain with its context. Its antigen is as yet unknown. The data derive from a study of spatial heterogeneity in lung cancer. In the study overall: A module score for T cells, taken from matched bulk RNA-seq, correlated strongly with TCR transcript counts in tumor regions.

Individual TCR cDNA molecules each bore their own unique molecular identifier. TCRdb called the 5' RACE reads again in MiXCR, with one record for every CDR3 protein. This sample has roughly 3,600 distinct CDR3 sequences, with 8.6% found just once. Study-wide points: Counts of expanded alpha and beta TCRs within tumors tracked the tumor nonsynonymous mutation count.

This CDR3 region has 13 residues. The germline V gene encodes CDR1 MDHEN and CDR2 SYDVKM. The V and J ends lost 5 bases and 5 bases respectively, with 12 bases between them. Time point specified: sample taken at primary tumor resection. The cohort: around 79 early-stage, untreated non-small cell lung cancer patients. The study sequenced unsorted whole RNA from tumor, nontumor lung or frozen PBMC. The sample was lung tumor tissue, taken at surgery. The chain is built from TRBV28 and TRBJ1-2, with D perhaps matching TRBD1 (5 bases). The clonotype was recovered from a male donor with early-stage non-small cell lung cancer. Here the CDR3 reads CASSPWAGYGYTF. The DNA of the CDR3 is TGTGCCAGCAGTCCCTGGGCAGGGTATGGCTACACCTTC.